This TCR beta chain comes out of a study of glioma-infiltrating T cells (dated by TCRdb to the mid-2010s). About the study as a whole: Low-grade gliomas were WHO grade II oligodendrogliomas or astrocytomas, and glioblastomas were WHO grade IV tumors sampled at initial rather than recurrent diagnosis. Dexamethasone was administered to glioma patients for six or fewer days before surgery. Blood libraries targeted about 4- to 10-fold sequencing coverage of about 920,000 peripheral T cells. Glioma tissue, non-neoplastic brain tissue and matched peripheral blood mononuclear cells were used as sources from which TCR alpha- and beta-chain repertoires were sequenced. To gauge divergence between tissue and blood T-cell populations, every tissue-infiltrating repertoire was compared against the peripheral blood repertoire from the same patient. Three low-grade glioma patients, several primary glioblastoma patients, and three non-glioma patients who contributed non-neoplastic brain tissue made up the paired cohort.

Immediately after resection, surgical brain or tumor specimens were cryofrozen in liquid nitrogen, and peripheral blood cells were collected at the same time. The iRepertoire nested amplicon-rescue multiplex PCR (arm-PCR) platform was used to amplify TCR alpha and beta CDR3 regions from RNA. For one-step reverse transcription and amplification, about 100-450 ng of tissue mRNA or PBMC total RNA was used as input. After bead purification, a secondary multiplex PCR added Illumina adapters, and libraries were gel-purified between 200 and 400 bp. Demultiplexing relied on internal 6-nucleotide barcodes carried by the libraries. Sequencing of the libraries was done on an Illumina MiSeq using 2x220 or 2x250 nucleotide paired-end reads. The study's processing was this. FLASH 1.2.11 was used to merge paired reads, and BWA-MEM then aligned the reads to the GRCh37 human genome before TRA and TRB reads were extracted. An IMGT-derived reference of cassette sequences and CDR3 motifs, with pseudogenes included, was used for V and J assignment. Reads were translated in three frames, and productive CDR3s were defined by a C…FGXG motif without stop codons. Unique combinations of V-J cassette pair and CDR3 amino acid sequence were defined as clonotypes. Filtering of reads was based on Hamming distance, with the threshold set by the sequence error rate of each sample in mapped regions. TCRdb cleaned the public reads at Q25 with fastp, built clones with MiXCR and kept in-frame beta chains. Rows matching on CDR3 protein sequence are summarized as one entry with the most common DNA and genes. TCRdb, rather than the study authors, made the V and J calls. The sample table lists fewer than 500,000 distinct CDR3 sequences, less than 50% of them with a count of one. The ten largest clones take up around 13% of the sample.

The research as a whole found: VJ-independent divergence between tissue and blood was found to be below expectation in non-neoplastic patients but above expectation in all gliomas, particularly low-grade gliomas. Only a very small number of CDR3 sequences turned up in both tissue and blood, a result put down to high CDR3 diversity combined with limited sampling. Group comparisons rested on small numbers: three non-neoplastic, three low-grade glioma and 7 or 8 glioblastoma patients. A signature set of shared blood CDR3 motifs marked patients with low tissue-blood divergence and was depleted in highly divergent patients.

The cysteine opens and the phenylalanine closes a CDR3 of 16 amino acids. Of all the DNA, just the CDR3 is kept, 48 bases in frame from base 1. Via the germline V gene (reference sequence), CDR1 is SEHNR and CDR2 FQNEAQ. Trimming at the junction amounts to 5 bases on V and 0 bases on J, and the germline ends lie 16 bases apart. Details on this clonotype: It lacks a known antigen. The sample holds no much larger clone one base away, and base qualities are not on file.

The sequence derives from a human donor with low-grade glioma or glioblastoma, undergoing nonglioma brain surgery, or in good health (not recorded which). Sequencing was done on a sample of glioma tissue, nonneoplastic brain tissue, or PBMCs (not recorded which). The rearranged chain carries TRBV7-9 and TRBJ2-5; D gene: possibly TRBD1, on 5 matching bases. CDR3 protein: CASSPQYSGYQETQYF. The DNA reads as follows: TGTGCCAGCAGCCCGCAGTACTCAGGGTACCAAGAGACCCAGTACTTC.